A selection of T cell receptor beta chains follows, all from one sample in a study of shared clonotypes between healthy human individuals. The protocol was immunoSEQ multiplex PCR, while the TCRdb copy is restricted to in-frame clones and leaves out a portion. The sample yields about 2.4 million clones, 90% to 95% seen once. Material for sequencing was naive CD4+ T cells from PBMCs. The receptors derive from a man between 18 and 29 years old in good health. Some clones in this sample may be carry-over from other donors' samples. Each CDR3 is given with its conserved first and last residue. Each record gives: D gene, clone size, J gene, V gene, CDR3 protein, CDR3 DNA. D genes are given only for firm matches. Only part of the rows carry a size: once, few, many, or a class if the clone is expanded.

D gene: .
clone size: .
J gene: TRBJ2-1
V gene: TRBV27
CDR3 protein: CASRASSYEQFF
CDR3 DNA: TGTGCCAGCAGGGCCTCTAGCTATGAGCAGTTCTTC

D gene: .
clone size: once
J gene: TRBJ2-7
V gene: TRBV5-5
CDR3 protein: CASSYSYEQYF
CDR3 DNA: TGTGCCAGCAGCTACTCCTACGAGCAGTACTTC

D gene: .
clone size: .
J gene: TRBJ2-1
V gene: TRBV6-1
CDR3 protein: CASSGGVGAYNEQFF
CDR3 DNA: TGTGCCAGCAGTGGAGGGGTAGGGGCCTACAATGAGCAGTTCTTC

D gene: TRBD2
clone size: .
J gene: TRBJ2-7
V gene: TRBV28
CDR3 protein: CASSQQAGGPPREQYF
CDR3 DNA: TGTGCCAGCAGTCAACAAGCGGGAGGGCCTCCCAGGGAGCAGTACTTC

D gene: TRBD1
clone size: .
J gene: TRBJ1-5
V gene: TRBV7-9
CDR3 protein: CASSPSGQGVDQPQHF
CDR3 DNA: TGTGCCAGCAGCCCATCGGGACAGGGGGTAGATCAGCCCCAGCATTTT

D gene: .
clone size: .
J gene: TRBJ2-1
V gene: TRBV5-1
CDR3 protein: CASSLVLAGSAGYNEQFF
CDR3 DNA: TGCGCCAGCAGCTTGGTTCTTGCAGGGTCAGCCGGATACAATGAGCAGTTCTTC

D gene: .
clone size: .
J gene: TRBJ2-1
V gene: TRBV9
CDR3 protein: CASSAAGSSYNEQFF
CDR3 DNA: TGTGCCAGCAGCGCTGCTGGGAGCTCCTACAATGAGCAGTTCTTC

D gene: TRBD2
clone size: .
J gene: TRBJ2-5
V gene: TRBV9
CDR3 protein: CASSPNRRTSGRQTQYF
CDR3 DNA: TGTGCCAGCAGCCCTAACCGTAGGACTAGCGGGCGGCAGACCCAGTACTTC

D gene: TRBD1
clone size: .
J gene: TRBJ1-1
V gene: TRBV18
CDR3 protein: CASSPQPGQHMNTEAFF
CDR3 DNA: TGTGCCAGCTCGCCGCAACCGGGACAGCACATGAACACTGAAGCTTTCTTT

D gene: .
clone size: .
J gene: TRBJ2-3
V gene: TRBV28
CDR3 protein: CASSLSYTQYF
CDR3 DNA: TGTGCCAGCAGTTTATCGTATACGCAGTATTTT

D gene: TRBD2
clone size: .
J gene: TRBJ2-3
V gene: TRBV25-1
CDR3 protein: CASSESGRGDTQYF
CDR3 DNA: TGTGCCAGCAGTGAGAGCGGGAGAGGTGATACGCAGTATTTT

D gene: .
clone size: .
J gene: TRBJ2-1
V gene: TRBV2
CDR3 protein: CASSSLVAYNEQFF
CDR3 DNA: TGTGCCAGCTCTTCGTTAGTGGCCTACAATGAGCAGTTCTTC

D gene: TRBD2
clone size: .
J gene: TRBJ2-5
V gene: TRBV6-5
CDR3 protein: CASSGGETQYF
CDR3 DNA: TGTGCCTCCTCGGGGGGGGAGACCCAGTACTTC

D gene: .
clone size: .
J gene: TRBJ2-5
V gene: TRBV5-6
CDR3 protein: CASSFDLETQYF
CDR3 DNA: TGTGCCAGCAGCTTCGATTTGGAGACCCAGTACTTC

D gene: .
clone size: .
J gene: TRBJ1-5
V gene: TRBV28
CDR3 protein: CATTDSSNQPQHF
CDR3 DNA: TGTGCCACTACGGACAGTTCCAATCAGCCCCAGCATTTT

D gene: .
clone size: .
J gene: TRBJ2-7
V gene: TRBV12-5
CDR3 protein: CASGLGNEQYF
CDR3 DNA: TGTGCTAGTGGTTTGGGGAACGAGCAGTACTTC

D gene: TRBD1
clone size: .
J gene: TRBJ2-2
V gene: TRBV30
CDR3 protein: CAWEPGQGYTGELFF
CDR3 DNA: TGTGCCTGGGAACCGGGACAGGGGTACACCGGGGAGCTGTTTTTT

D gene: .
clone size: .
J gene: TRBJ2-1
V gene: TRBV27
CDR3 protein: CASRQSRYNEQFF
CDR3 DNA: TGTGCCAGCAGGCAGAGTCGATACAATGAGCAGTTCTTC

D gene: TRBD1
clone size: .
J gene: TRBJ1-5
V gene: TRBV15
CDR3 protein: CATSRDQSGGHQPQHF
CDR3 DNA: TGTGCCACCAGCAGGGATCAATCAGGGGGTCATCAGCCCCAGCATTTT

D gene: .
clone size: .
J gene: TRBJ2-7
V gene: TRBV5-1
CDR3 protein: CASSLVGIGLSYEQYF
CDR3 DNA: TGCGCCAGCAGCTTGGTTGGCATAGGCCTCTCCTACGAGCAGTACTTC

D gene: .
clone size: .
J gene: TRBJ2-7
V gene: TRBV6-5
CDR3 protein: CASSQSYEQYF
CDR3 DNA: TGTGCCAGCAGTCAATCCTACGAGCAGTACTTC

D gene: .
clone size: .
J gene: TRBJ1-4
V gene: TRBV19
CDR3 protein: CASSTKSGVELFF
CDR3 DNA: TGTGCCAGTAGTACCAAGTCCGGTGTGGAACTGTTTTTT

D gene: TRBD2
clone size: .
J gene: TRBJ2-1
V gene: TRBV7-3
CDR3 protein: CASSLFGPSSGSDNEQFF
CDR3 DNA: TGTGCCAGCAGCTTATTCGGCCCCTCTAGCGGGAGTGACAATGAGCAGTTCTTC

D gene: .
clone size: .
J gene: TRBJ1-3
V gene: TRBV28
CDR3 protein: CASSFSRGALGNTIYF
CDR3 DNA: TGTGCCAGCAGTTTTTCCAGGGGAGCCCTTGGAAACACCATATATTTT

D gene: .
clone size: few
J gene: TRBJ1-5
V gene: TRBV5-1
CDR3 protein: CASSAQPNQPQHF
CDR3 DNA: TGCGCCAGCAGTGCACAGCCTAATCAGCCCCAGCATTTT

D gene: .
clone size: .
J gene: TRBJ2-7
V gene: TRBV14
CDR3 protein: CASSPSSGEQYF
CDR3 DNA: TGTGCCAGCAGCCCGTCTTCAGGCGAGCAGTACTTC

D gene: .
clone size: .
J gene: TRBJ1-4
V gene: TRBV6-9
CDR3 protein: CATRWGPINEKLFF
CDR3 DNA: TGTGCCACCCGGTGGGGACCGATTAATGAAAAACTGTTTTTT

D gene: TRBD2
clone size: few
J gene: TRBJ2-2
V gene: TRBV4-1
CDR3 protein: CASSQEGGLVNVGELFF
CDR3 DNA: TGCGCCAGCAGCCAAGAAGGAGGACTAGTAAATGTCGGGGAGCTGTTTTTT

D gene: TRBD1
clone size: once
J gene: TRBJ1-6
V gene: TRBV6-6
CDR3 protein: CASSYQGQGNSPLHF
CDR3 DNA: TGTGCCAGCAGTTACCAGGGACAGGGTAATTCACCCCTCCACTTT

D gene: TRBD1
clone size: .
J gene: TRBJ2-7
V gene: TRBV12-5
CDR3 protein: CASGPRRTGNYEQYF
CDR3 DNA: TGTGCTAGTGGCCCGCGAAGGACAGGGAACTACGAGCAGTACTTC

D gene: .
clone size: .
J gene: TRBJ2-3
V gene: TRBV7-9
CDR3 protein: CASSRGSTDTQYF
CDR3 DNA: TGTGCCAGCAGCCGGGGATCCACAGATACGCAGTATTTT

D gene: .
clone size: .
J gene: TRBJ1-4
V gene: TRBV21-1
CDR3 protein: CAKDTGQGGEKLFF
CDR3 DNA: TGTGCCAAGGACACGGGACAGGGAGGTGAAAAACTGTTTTTT

D gene: .
clone size: .
J gene: TRBJ2-3
V gene: TRBV7-6
CDR3 protein: CASSLASRVAGGTDTQYF
CDR3 DNA: TGTGCCAGCAGCTTAGCGTCGAGGGTAGCTGGTGGCACAGATACGCAGTATTTT

D gene: .
clone size: once
J gene: TRBJ2-7
V gene: TRBV6-5
CDR3 protein: CASSPGLEQYF
CDR3 DNA: TGTGCCAGCAGCCCCGGACTGGAGCAGTACTTC

D gene: .
clone size: once
J gene: TRBJ2-7
V gene: TRBV15
CDR3 protein: CATSSGGSGIYYEQYF
CDR3 DNA: TGTGCCACCAGCAGTGGGGGGTCGGGGATTTATTACGAGCAGTACTTC

D gene: .
clone size: .
J gene: TRBJ2-7
V gene: TRBV10-3
CDR3 protein: CAIRRQGLGEQYF
CDR3 DNA: TGTGCCATCAGGCGACAGGGACTAGGGGAGCAGTACTTC

D gene: .
clone size: .
J gene: TRBJ2-5
V gene: TRBV5-1
CDR3 protein: CASSSTGIAETQYF
CDR3 DNA: TGCGCCAGCAGTTCTACAGGGATTGCGGAGACCCAGTACTTC

D gene: TRBD1
clone size: .
J gene: TRBJ1-1
V gene: TRBV5-6
CDR3 protein: CASSSDRGRTEAFF
CDR3 DNA: TGTGCCAGCAGCTCTGACAGGGGAAGGACTGAAGCTTTCTTT

D gene: .
clone size: .
J gene: TRBJ1-5
V gene: TRBV15
CDR3 protein: CATSRVGSNQPQHF
CDR3 DNA: TGTGCCACCAGCAGAGTTGGGAGCAATCAGCCCCAGCATTTT

D gene: .
clone size: few
J gene: TRBJ1-5
V gene: TRBV30
CDR3 protein: CAWSVLGGGQPQHF
CDR3 DNA: TGTGCCTGGAGTGTACTAGGGGGTGGTCAGCCCCAGCATTTT

D gene: TRBD1
clone size: .
J gene: TRBJ2-1
V gene: TRBV7-2
CDR3 protein: CASSLGRQGERNEQFF
CDR3 DNA: TGTGCCAGCAGCTTAGGGAGACAGGGAGAGAGGAATGAGCAGTTCTTC

D gene: .
clone size: .
J gene: TRBJ2-3
V gene: TRBV28
CDR3 protein: CASSSSGEGADTQYF
CDR3 DNA: TGTGCCAGCAGTTCGTCAGGGGAGGGCGCAGATACGCAGTATTTT

D gene: TRBD1
clone size: .
J gene: TRBJ1-5
V gene: TRBV15
CDR3 protein: CATLRDRGNFGNQPQHF
CDR3 DNA: TGTGCCACGTTACGGGACAGGGGAAATTTTGGGAATCAGCCCCAGCATTTT

D gene: TRBD1
clone size: .
J gene: TRBJ2-7
V gene: TRBV29-1
CDR3 protein: CSVESSGGEQYF
CDR3 DNA: TGCAGCGTGGAATCATCAGGGGGCGAGCAGTACTTC

D gene: .
clone size: .
J gene: TRBJ1-5
V gene: TRBV28
CDR3 protein: CASSRRGSGQPQHF
CDR3 DNA: TGTGCCAGCAGTCGAAGGGGGTCCGGTCAGCCCCAGCATTTT

D gene: .
clone size: .
J gene: TRBJ2-7
V gene: TRBV7-8
CDR3 protein: CASSLLYEQYF
CDR3 DNA: TGTGCCAGCAGCTTGCTCTACGAGCAGTACTTC

D gene: TRBD2
clone size: once
J gene: TRBJ2-7
V gene: TRBV4-1
CDR3 protein: CASSRGTSPDYEQYF
CDR3 DNA: TGCGCCAGCAGCCGAGGGACTAGCCCGGACTACGAGCAGTACTTC

D gene: TRBD1
clone size: .
J gene: TRBJ1-3
V gene: TRBV19
CDR3 protein: CAAGDRASGNTIYF
CDR3 DNA: TGTGCTGCGGGGGACAGGGCTTCTGGAAACACCATATATTTT

D gene: .
clone size: few
J gene: TRBJ1-5
V gene: TRBV7-3
CDR3 protein: CASSLTSQHF
CDR3 DNA: TGTGCCAGCAGCTTAACATCCCAGCATTTT

D gene: .
clone size: once
J gene: TRBJ2-4
V gene: TRBV19
CDR3 protein: CASSMGQGKSKNIQYF
CDR3 DNA: TGTGCCAGTAGTATGGGGCAGGGGAAGTCCAAAAACATTCAGTACTTC

D gene: .
clone size: .
J gene: TRBJ1-5
V gene: TRBV28
CDR3 protein: CASSLVENQPQHF
CDR3 DNA: TGTGCCAGCAGCCTGGTCGAAAATCAGCCCCAGCATTTT

D gene: .
clone size: .
J gene: TRBJ1-1
V gene: TRBV9
CDR3 protein: CASSRPGGNTEAFF
CDR3 DNA: TGTGCCAGCAGTAGACCTGGGGGAAACACTGAAGCTTTCTTT

D gene: TRBD1
clone size: once
J gene: TRBJ2-1
V gene: TRBV7-3
CDR3 protein: CASSLRPGQLNNEQFF
CDR3 DNA: TGTGCCAGCAGCTTAAGACCGGGACAGCTAAACAATGAGCAGTTCTTC

D gene: .
clone size: .
J gene: TRBJ2-5
V gene: TRBV7-3
CDR3 protein: CASSLLAAAGRETQYF
CDR3 DNA: TGTGCCAGCAGCTTATTAGCGGCGGCAGGGAGAGAGACCCAGTACTTC

D gene: .
clone size: .
J gene: TRBJ2-7
V gene: TRBV6-5
CDR3 protein: CASSYSRLGEQYF
CDR3 DNA: TGTGCCAGCAGTTACTCCCGCCTGGGAGAGCAGTACTTC

D gene: TRBD1
clone size: .
J gene: TRBJ1-2
V gene: TRBV4-1
CDR3 protein: CASSQPDRSYGYTF
CDR3 DNA: TGCGCCAGCAGCCAACCGGACAGGTCGTATGGCTACACCTTC

D gene: .
clone size: .
J gene: TRBJ1-1
V gene: TRBV11-2
CDR3 protein: CASSLLGATEAFF
CDR3 DNA: TGTGCCAGCAGCCTTCTAGGGGCCACAGAAGCTTTCTTT

D gene: .
clone size: .
J gene: TRBJ1-4
V gene: TRBV5-1
CDR3 protein: CASSFGAAGEKLFF
CDR3 DNA: TGCGCCAGCAGCTTCGGAGCAGCTGGTGAAAAACTGTTTTTT

D gene: .
clone size: .
J gene: TRBJ1-4
V gene: TRBV27
CDR3 protein: CASTWRIGVGEKLFF
CDR3 DNA: TGTGCCAGCACATGGCGGATAGGGGTCGGTGAAAAACTGTTTTTT

D gene: .
clone size: .
J gene: TRBJ2-3
V gene: TRBV30
CDR3 protein: CAWSLGGASDTQYF
CDR3 DNA: TGTGCCTGGAGCTTGGGGGGGGCCAGCGATACGCAGTATTTT